These T cell receptor beta chains were read from a single sample in a study of T-cell memory formation after mild COVID-19. TCRdb used MiXCR to reprocess the 5' RACE reads, holding one entry per CDR3 protein. The sample has just over 150,000 distinct CDR3 sequences, around a third seen once. Material: PBMCs or a T cell subset sorted from them (not recorded which). The receptors stem from an adult woman who had mild COVID-19 (a few samples of this study predate the infection). Cell type and time point are not known. Each CDR3 is given with its conserved first and last residue. A D gene is named only where the DNA matches it firmly. Expanded clones are given a class, and other clones once, few, many or no size at all.

size	D	V	length	J	CDR3	DNA
-	-	TRBV13	15	TRBJ2-1	CASSLVAGTYNEQFF	TGTGCCAGCAGCTTAGTGGCGGGAACCTACAATGAGCAGTTCTTC
few	-	TRBV30	14	TRBJ2-7	CAWSAGARPYEQYF	TGTGCCTGGAGTGCGGGGGCTAGGCCCTACGAGCAGTACTTC
-	TRBD1	TRBV7-9	15	TRBJ2-7	CASSSATGRTGEQYF	TGTGCCAGCAGCTCCGCGACAGGGAGGACAGGGGAGCAGTACTTC
-	-	TRBV9	14	TRBJ2-7	CASSVDATLGEQYF	TGTGCCAGCAGCGTAGACGCCACCCTCGGCGAGCAGTACTTC
many	-	TRBV5-1	16	TRBJ2-7	CASSPAGLKGSYEQYF	TGCGCCAGCAGCCCTGCTGGACTCAAAGGGTCCTACGAGCAGTACTTC
-	TRBD2	TRBV7-9	17	TRBJ2-7	CASSLRPPGLAPYEQYF	TGTGCCAGCAGCTTAAGGCCCCCGGGACTAGCACCCTACGAGCAGTACTTC
few	TRBD2	TRBV10-3	15	TRBJ2-2	CAISWGGENTGELFF	TGTGCCATCAGCTGGGGAGGGGAGAACACCGGGGAGCTGTTTTTT
-	TRBD2	TRBV7-2	15	TRBJ2-7	CASSRLAGGPHEQYF	TGTGCCAGCAGCCGCCTAGCGGGAGGTCCCCACGAGCAGTACTTC
-	-	TRBV29-1	10	TRBJ2-7	CSVADYEQYF	TGCAGCGTGGCGGACTACGAGCAGTACTTC
-	-	TRBV7-8	14	TRBJ2-1	CASSFRGSYNEQFF	TGTGCCAGCAGCTTTAGGGGATCCTACAATGAGCAGTTCTTC